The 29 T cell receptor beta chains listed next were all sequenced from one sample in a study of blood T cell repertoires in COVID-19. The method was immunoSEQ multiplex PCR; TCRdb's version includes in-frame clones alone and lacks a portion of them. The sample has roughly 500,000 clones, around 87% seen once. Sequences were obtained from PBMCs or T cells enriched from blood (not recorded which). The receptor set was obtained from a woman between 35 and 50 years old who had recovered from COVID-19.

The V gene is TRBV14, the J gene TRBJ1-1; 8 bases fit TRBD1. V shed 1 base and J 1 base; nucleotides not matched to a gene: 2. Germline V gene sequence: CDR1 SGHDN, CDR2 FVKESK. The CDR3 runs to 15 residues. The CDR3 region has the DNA TGTGCCAGCAGCCAAGTAACAGGGGGGAACACTGAAGCTTTCTTT. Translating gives CASSQVTGGNTEAFF.

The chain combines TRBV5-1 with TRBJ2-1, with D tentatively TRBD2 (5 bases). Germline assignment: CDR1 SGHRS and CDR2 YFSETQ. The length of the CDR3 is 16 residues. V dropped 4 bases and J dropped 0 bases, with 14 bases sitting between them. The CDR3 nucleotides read TGCGCCAGCAGCCTGAGACAAACTAGCTCCTACAATGAGCAGTTCTTC. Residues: CASSLRQTSSYNEQFF. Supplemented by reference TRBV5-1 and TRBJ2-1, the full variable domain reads KAGVTQTPRYLIKTRGQQVTLSCSPISGHRSVSWYQQTPGQGLQFLFEYFSETQRNKGNFPGRFSGRQFSNSRSEMNVSTLELGDSALYLCASSLRQTSSYNEQFFGPGTRLTVL.

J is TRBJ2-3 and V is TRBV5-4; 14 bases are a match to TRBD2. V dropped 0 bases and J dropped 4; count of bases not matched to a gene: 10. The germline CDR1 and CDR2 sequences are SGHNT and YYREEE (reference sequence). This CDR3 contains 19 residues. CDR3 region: CASSLGEGLAGDPADTQYF. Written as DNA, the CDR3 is TGTGCCAGCAGCTTGGGGGAGGGACTAGCGGGAGATCCGGCAGATACGCAGTATTTT.

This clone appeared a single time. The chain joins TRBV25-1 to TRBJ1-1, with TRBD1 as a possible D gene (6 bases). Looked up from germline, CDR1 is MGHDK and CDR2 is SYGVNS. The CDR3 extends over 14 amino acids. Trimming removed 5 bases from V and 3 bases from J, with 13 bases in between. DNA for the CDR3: TGTGCCAGCAGTTGGGGGCATGGATACACTGAAGCTTTCTTT. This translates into CASSWGHGYTEAFF.

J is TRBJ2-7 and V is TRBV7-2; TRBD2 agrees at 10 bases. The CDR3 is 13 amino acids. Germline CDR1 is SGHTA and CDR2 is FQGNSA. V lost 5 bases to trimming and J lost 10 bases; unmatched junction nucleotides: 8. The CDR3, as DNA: TGTGCCAGCAGCCCCCGACTAGCGGGTGCTCAGTACTTC. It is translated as CASSPRLAGAQYF.

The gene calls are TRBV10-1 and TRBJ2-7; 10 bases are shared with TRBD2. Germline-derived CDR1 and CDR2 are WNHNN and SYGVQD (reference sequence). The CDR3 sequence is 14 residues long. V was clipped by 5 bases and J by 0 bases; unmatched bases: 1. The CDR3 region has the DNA TGCGCCAGCAGTACTAGCGGGACCTCCTACGAGCAGTACTTC. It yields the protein CASSTSGTSYEQYF.

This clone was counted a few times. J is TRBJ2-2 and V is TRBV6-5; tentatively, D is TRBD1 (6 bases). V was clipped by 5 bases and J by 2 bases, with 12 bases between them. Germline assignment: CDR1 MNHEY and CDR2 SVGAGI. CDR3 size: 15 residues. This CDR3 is CASSTYRANTGELFF. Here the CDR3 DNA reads TGTGCCAGCAGTACATACAGGGCCAACACCGGGGAGCTGTTTTTT.

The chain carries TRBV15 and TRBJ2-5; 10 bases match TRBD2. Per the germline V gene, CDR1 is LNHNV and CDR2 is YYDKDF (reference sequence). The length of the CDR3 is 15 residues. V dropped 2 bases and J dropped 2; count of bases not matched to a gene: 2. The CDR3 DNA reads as TGTGCCACCAGCAGAAGCGGGAGGGTACAAGAGACCCAGTACTTC. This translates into CATSRSGRVQETQYF.

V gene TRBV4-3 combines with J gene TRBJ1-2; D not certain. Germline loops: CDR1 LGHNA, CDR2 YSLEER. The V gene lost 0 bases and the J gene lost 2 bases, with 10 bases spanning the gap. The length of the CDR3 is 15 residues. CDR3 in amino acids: CASSQEAGTNYGYTF. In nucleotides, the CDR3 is TGCGCCAGCAGCCAAGAGGCAGGTACGAACTATGGCTACACCTTC.

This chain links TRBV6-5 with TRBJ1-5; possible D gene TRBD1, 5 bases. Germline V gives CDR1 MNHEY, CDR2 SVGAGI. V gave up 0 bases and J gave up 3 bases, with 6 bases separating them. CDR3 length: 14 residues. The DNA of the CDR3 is TGTGCCAGCAGTTACTCGACAGCCAATCAGCCCCAGCATTTT. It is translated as CASSYSTANQPQHF.

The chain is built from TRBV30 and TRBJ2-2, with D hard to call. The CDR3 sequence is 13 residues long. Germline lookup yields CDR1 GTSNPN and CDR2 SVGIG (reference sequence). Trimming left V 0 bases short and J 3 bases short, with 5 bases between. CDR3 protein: CAWSVFDTGELFF. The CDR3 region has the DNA TGTGCCTGGAGTGTATTCGACACCGGGGAGCTGTTTTTT.

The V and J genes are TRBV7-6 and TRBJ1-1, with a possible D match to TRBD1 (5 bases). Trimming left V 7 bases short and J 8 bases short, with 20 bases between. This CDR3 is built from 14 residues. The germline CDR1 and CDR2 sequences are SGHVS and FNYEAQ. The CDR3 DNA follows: TGTGCCAGCACCTTCAGGGAGAATGGGGGGGAAGCTTTCTTT. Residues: CASTFRENGGEAFF.

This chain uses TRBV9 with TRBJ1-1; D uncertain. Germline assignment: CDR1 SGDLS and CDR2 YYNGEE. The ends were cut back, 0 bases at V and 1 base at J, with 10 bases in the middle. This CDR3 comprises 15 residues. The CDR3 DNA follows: TGTGCCAGCAGCGTAGGCTGGGGAGAGAACACTGAAGCTTTCTTT. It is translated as CASSVGWGENTEAFF.

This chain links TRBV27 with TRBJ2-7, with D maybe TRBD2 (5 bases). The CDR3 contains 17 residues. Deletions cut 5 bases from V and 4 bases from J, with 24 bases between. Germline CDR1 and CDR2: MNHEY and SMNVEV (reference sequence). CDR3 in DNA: TGTGCCAGCAGTCGGAAAGAGGGCCTCGGGATTATGTACGAGCAGTACTTC. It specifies CASSRKEGLGIMYEQYF.

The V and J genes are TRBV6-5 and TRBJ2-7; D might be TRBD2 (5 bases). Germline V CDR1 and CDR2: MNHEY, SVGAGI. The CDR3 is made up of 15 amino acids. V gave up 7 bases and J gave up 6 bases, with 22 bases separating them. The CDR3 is CASTLNPTGLGEQYF. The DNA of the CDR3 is TGTGCCAGCACCCTGAACCCGACGGGGTTAGGCGAGCAGTACTTC.

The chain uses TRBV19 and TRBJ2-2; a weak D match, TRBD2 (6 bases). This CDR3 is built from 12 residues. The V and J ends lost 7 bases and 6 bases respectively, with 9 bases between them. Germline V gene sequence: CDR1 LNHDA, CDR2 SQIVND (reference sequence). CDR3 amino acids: CASTAGSGELFF. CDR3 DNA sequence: TGTGCCAGTACCGCGGGGTCCGGGGAGCTGTTTTTT. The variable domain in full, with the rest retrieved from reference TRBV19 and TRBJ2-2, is DGGITQSPKYLFRKEGQNVTLSCEQNLNHDAMYWYRQDPGQGLRLIYYSQIVNDFQKGDIAEGYSVSREKKESFPLTVTSAQKNPTAFYLCASTAGSGELFFGEGSRLTVL.

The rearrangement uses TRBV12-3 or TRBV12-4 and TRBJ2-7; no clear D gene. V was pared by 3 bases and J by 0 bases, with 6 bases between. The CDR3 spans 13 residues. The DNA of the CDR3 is TGTGCCAGCAGTTTCTCCCCCTCCTACGAGCAGTACTTC. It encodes CASSFSPSYEQYF.

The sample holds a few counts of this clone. CDR3: CSASPPQGPGNTIYF. The CDR3 region has the DNA TGCAGTGCTAGTCCGCCCCAGGGTCCCGGAAACACCATATATTTT. The genes are TRBV20-1 and TRBJ1-3, with D possibly being TRBD1 (5 bases). CDR3 length: 15 amino acids. V was shortened by 3 bases and J by 4 bases, with 16 bases between the two germline ends. The germline V gene has CDR1 DFQATT and CDR2 SNEGSKA (reference sequence).

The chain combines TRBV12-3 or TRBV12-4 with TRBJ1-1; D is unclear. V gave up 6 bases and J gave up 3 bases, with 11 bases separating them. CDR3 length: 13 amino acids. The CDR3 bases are TGTGCCAGCAGCCCCTATACGGACACTGAAGCTTTCTTT. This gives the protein CASSPYTDTEAFF.

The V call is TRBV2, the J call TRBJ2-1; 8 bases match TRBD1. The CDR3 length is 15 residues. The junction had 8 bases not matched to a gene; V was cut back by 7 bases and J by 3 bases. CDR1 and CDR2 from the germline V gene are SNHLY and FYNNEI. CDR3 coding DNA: TGTGCCAGCAACGGACAGGGTTCGGACTACAATGAGCAGTTCTTC. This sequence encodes CASNGQGSDYNEQFF.

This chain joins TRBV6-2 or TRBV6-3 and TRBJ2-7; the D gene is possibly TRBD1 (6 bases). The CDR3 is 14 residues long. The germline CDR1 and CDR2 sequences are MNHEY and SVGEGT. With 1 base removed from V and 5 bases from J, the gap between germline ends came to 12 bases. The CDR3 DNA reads TGTGCCAGCAGTTACTATGACAGGATCCACGAGCAGTACTTC. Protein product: CASSYYDRIHEQYF.

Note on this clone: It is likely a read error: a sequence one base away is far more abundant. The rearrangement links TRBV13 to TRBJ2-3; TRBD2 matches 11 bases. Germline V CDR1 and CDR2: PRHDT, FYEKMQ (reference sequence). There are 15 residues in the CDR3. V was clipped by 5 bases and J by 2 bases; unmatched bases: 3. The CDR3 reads CASSPGLADTDTQYF. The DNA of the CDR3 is TGTGCCAGCAGCCCGGGACTAGCGGACACAGATACGCAGTATTTT.

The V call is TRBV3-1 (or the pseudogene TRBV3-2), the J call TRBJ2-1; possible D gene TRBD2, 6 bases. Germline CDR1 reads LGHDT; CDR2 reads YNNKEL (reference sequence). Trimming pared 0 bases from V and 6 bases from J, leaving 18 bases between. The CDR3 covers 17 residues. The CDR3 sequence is CASSQEHRRARPNEQFF. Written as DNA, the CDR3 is TGTGCCAGCAGCCAAGAGCACCGGAGGGCTAGACCCAATGAGCAGTTCTTC.

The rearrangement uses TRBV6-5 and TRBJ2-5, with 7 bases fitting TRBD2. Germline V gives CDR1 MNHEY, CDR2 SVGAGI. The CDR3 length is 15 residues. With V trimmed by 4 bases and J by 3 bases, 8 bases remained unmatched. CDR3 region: CASSSERDQEETQYF. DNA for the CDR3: TGTGCCAGCAGTTCCGAGCGGGATCAGGAAGAGACCCAGTACTTC.

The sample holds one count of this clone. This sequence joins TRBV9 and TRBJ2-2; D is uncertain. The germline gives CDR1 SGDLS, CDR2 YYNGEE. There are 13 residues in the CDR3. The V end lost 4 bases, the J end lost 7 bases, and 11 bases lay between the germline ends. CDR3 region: CASSITDVGELFF. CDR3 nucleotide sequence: TGTGCCAGCAGCATAACAGACGTCGGGGAGCTGTTTTTT.

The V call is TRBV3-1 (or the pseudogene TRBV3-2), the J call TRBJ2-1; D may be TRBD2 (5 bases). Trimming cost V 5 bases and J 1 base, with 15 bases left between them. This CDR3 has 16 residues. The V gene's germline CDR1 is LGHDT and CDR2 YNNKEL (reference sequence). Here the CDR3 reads CASSFASGGSYNEQFF. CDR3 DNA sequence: TGTGCCAGCAGCTTTGCCTCGGGCGGGTCCTACAATGAGCAGTTCTTC.

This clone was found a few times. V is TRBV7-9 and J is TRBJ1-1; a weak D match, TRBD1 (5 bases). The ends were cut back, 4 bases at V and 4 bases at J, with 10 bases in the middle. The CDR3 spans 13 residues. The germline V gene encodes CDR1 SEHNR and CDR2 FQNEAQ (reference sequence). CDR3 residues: CASSSQGPTEAFF. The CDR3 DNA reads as TGTGCCAGCAGCTCTCAGGGTCCCACTGAAGCTTTCTTT.

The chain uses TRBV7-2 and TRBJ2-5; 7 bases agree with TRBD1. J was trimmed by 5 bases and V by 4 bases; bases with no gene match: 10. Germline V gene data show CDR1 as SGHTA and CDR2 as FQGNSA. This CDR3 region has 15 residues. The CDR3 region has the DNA TGTGCCAGCAGCTCAGGGGACAGTGATTGGGAGACCCAGTACTTC. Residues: CASSSGDSDWETQYF.

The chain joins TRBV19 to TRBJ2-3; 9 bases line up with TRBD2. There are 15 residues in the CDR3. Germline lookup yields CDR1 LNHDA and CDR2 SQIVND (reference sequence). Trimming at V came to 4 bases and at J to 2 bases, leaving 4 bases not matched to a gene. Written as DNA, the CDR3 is TGTGCCAGTAGTACGGCGGGAGGGTTCACAGATACGCAGTATTTT. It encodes CASSTAGGFTDTQYF.